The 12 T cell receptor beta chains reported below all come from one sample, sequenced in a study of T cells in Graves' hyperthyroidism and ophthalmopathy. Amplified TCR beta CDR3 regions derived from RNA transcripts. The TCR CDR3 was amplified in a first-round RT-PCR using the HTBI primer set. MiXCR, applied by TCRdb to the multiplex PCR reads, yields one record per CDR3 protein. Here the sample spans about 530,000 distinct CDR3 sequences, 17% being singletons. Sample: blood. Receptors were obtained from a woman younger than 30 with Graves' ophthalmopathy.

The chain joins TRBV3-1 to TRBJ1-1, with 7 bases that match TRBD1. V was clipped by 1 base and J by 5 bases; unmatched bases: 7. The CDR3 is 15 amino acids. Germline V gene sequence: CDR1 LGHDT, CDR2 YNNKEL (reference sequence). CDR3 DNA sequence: TGTGCCAGCAGCCAAGCCGACAGGGCGGGGACTGAAGCTTTCTTT. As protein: CASSQADRAGTEAFF.

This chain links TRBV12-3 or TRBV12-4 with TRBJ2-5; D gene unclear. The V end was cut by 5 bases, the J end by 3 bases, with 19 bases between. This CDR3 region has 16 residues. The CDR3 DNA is TGTGCCAGCAGTCCCAGCTTGGATAGAATAAAAGAGACCCAGTACTTC. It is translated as CASSPSLDRIKETQYF.

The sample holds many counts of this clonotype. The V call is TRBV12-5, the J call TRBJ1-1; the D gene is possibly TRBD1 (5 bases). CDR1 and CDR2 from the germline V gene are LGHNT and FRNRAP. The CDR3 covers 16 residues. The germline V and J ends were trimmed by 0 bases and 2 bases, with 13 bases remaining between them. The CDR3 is CASGLVLGAGNTEAFF. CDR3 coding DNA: TGTGCTAGTGGTTTGGTACTAGGGGCGGGAAACACTGAAGCTTTCTTT.

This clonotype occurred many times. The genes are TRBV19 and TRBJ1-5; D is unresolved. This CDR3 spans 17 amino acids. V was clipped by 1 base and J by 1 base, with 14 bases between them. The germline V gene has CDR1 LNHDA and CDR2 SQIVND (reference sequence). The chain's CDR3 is CASSIGVGSFSNQPQHF. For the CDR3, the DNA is TGTGCCAGTAGTATAGGGGTGGGCAGCTTCAGCAATCAGCCCCAGCATTTT.

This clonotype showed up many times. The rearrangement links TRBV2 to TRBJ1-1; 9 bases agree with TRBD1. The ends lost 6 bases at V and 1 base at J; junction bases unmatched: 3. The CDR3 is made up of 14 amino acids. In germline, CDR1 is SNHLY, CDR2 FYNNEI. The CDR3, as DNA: TGTGCCAGCAGCGGGACAGGGAGGAACACTGAAGCTTTCTTT. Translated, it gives CASSGTGRNTEAFF.

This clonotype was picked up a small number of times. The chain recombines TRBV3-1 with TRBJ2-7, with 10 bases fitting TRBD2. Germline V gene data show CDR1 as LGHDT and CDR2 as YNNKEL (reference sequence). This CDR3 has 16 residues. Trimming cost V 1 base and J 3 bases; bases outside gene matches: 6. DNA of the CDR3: TGTGCCAGCAGCCAAGGCCTAGCGGGAGCCCTCTACGAGCAGTACTTC. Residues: CASSQGLAGALYEQYF.

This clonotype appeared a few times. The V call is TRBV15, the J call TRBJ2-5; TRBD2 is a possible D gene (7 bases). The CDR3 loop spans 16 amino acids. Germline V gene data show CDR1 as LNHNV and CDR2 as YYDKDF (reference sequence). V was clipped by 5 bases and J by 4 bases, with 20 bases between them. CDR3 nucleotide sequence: TGTGCCACCAGCGCGTACGAGGGGGGGTTAGGAGAGACCCAGTACTTC. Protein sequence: CATSAYEGGLGETQYF. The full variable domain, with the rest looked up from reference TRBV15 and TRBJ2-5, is DAMVIQNPRYQVTQFGKPVTLSCSQTLNHNVMYWYQQKSSQAPKLLFHYYDKDFNNEADTPDNFQSRRPNTSFCFLDIRSPGLGDTAMYLCATSAYEGGLGETQYFGPGTRLLVL.

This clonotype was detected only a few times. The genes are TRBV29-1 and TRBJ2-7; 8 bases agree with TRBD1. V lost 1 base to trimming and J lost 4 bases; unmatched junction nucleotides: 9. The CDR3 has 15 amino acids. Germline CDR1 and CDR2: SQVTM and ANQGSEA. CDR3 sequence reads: CSVEGFAGGDYEQYF. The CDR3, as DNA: TGCAGCGTTGAAGGGTTCGCAGGGGGCGATTACGAGCAGTACTTC.

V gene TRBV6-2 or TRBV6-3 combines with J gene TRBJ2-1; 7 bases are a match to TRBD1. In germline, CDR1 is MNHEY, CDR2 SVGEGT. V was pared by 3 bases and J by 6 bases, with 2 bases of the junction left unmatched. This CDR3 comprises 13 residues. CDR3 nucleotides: TGTGCCAGCAGTTATGCAGGGGGCAATGAGCAGTTCTTC. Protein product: CASSYAGGNEQFF.

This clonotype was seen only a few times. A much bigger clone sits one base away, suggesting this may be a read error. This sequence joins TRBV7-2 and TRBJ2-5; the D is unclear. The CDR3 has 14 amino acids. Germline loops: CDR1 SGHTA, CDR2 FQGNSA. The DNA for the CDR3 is TGTGTCAGCACCCCCCCCCCGCTTCGAGAGACCCAGTACTTC. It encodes CVSTPPPLRETQYF.

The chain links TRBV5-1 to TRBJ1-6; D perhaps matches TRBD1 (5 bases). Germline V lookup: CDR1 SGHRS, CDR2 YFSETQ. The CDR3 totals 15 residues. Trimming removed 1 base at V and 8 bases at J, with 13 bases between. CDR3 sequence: CASSLFQGTDSPLHF. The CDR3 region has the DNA TGCGCCAGCAGCTTGTTTCAGGGTACGGATTCACCCCTCCACTTT.

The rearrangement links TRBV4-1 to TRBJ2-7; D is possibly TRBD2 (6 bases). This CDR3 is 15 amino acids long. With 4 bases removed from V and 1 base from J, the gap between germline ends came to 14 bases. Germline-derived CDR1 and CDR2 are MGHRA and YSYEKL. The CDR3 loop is CASSLTGLKSYEQYF. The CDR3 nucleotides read TGCGCCAGCAGCCTAACGGGACTGAAATCCTACGAGCAGTACTTC.